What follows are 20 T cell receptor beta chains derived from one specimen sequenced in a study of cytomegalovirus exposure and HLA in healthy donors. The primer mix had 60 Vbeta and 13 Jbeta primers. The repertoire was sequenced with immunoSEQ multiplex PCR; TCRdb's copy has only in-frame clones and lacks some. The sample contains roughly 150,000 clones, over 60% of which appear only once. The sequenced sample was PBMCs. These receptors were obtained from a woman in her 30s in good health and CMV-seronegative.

The CDR3 DNA reads TGTGCCATCAGTGAACTTTCAGGACAGGGACAGTTGGACTATGGCTACACCTTC. It yields the protein CAISELSGQGQLDYGYTF. The chain employs TRBV10-3 and TRBJ1-2; 8 bases match TRBD1. The CDR3 length is 18 residues. In germline, CDR1 is ENHRY, CDR2 SYGVKD. The ends lost 3 bases at V and 3 bases at J; junction bases unmatched: 15.

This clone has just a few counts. CDR3 DNA: TGTGCCAGCACCTGGACAGGGGGCACTACAGATACGCAGTATTTT. Residues: CASTWTGGTTDTQYF. V gene TRBV6-5 combines with J gene TRBJ2-3; 11 bases align to TRBD1. J was trimmed by 3 bases and V by 7 bases; bases with no gene match: 6. The germline V gene has CDR1 MNHEY and CDR2 SVGAGI. This CDR3 has 15 amino acids.

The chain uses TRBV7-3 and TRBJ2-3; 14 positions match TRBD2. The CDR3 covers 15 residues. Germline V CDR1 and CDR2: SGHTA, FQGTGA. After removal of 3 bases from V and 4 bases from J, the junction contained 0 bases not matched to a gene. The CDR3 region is CASSLTSGGADTQYF. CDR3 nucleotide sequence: TGTGCCAGCAGCTTGACTAGCGGGGGGGCAGATACGCAGTATTTT.

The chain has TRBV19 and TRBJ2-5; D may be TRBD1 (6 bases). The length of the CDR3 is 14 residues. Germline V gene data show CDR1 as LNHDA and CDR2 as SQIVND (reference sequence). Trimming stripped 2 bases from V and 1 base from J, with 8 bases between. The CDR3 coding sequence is TGTGCCAGTAGTATAAACAGGGCCCAAGAGACCCAGTACTTC. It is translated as CASSINRAQETQYF. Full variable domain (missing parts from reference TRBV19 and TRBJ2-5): DGGITQSPKYLFRKEGQNVTLSCEQNLNHDAMYWYRQDPGQGLRLIYYSQIVNDFQKGDIAEGYSVSREKKESFPLTVTSAQKNPTAFYLCASSINRAQETQYFGPGTRLLVL.

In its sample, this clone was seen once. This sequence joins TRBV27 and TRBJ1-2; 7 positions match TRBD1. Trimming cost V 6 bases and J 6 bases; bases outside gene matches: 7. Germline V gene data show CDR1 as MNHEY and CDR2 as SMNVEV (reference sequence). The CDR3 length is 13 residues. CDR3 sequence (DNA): TGTGCCAGCAGGGGGACAGCCCACAATGGCTACACCTTC. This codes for CASRGTAHNGYTF.

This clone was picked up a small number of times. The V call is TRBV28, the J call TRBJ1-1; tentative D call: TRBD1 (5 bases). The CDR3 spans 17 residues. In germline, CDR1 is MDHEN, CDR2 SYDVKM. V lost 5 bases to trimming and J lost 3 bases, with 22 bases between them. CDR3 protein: CASSTPGFRGEDTEAFF. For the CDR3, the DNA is TGTGCCAGCAGTACTCCGGGCTTTCGGGGGGAGGACACTGAAGCTTTCTTT.

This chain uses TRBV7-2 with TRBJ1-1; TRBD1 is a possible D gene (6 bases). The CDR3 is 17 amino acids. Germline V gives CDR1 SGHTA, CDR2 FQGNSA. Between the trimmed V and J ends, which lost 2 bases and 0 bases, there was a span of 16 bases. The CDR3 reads CASSLQGGGFVNTEAFF. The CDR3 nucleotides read TGTGCCAGCAGCTTACAAGGGGGGGGGTTTGTGAACACTGAAGCTTTCTTT.

CDR3 loop: CASTPNSHQPQHF. The CDR3 DNA reads TGTGCCAGCACCCCCAACAGTCATCAGCCCCAGCATTTT. The chain has TRBV6-1 and TRBJ1-5; D is unclear. V lost 7 bases, J lost 5 bases, and 12 bases lay in between. CDR3 length: 13 amino acids. Germline-derived CDR1 and CDR2 are MNHNS and SASEGT.

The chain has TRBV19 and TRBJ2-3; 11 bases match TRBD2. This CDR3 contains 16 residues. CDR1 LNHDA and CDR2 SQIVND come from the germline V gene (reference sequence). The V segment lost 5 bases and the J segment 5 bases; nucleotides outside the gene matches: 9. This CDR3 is CASSGQTSGVGDTQYF. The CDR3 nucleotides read TGTGCCAGTAGTGGACAGACTAGCGGGGTTGGAGATACGCAGTATTTT. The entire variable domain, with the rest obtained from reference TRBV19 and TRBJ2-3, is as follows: DGGITQSPKYLFRKEGQNVTLSCEQNLNHDAMYWYRQDPGQGLRLIYYSQIVNDFQKGDIAEGYSVSREKKESFPLTVTSAQKNPTAFYLCASSGQTSGVGDTQYFGPGTRLTVL.

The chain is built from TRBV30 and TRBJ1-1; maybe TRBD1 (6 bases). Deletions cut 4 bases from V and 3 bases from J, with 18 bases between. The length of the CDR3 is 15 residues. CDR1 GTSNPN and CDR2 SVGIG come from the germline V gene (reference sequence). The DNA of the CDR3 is TGTGCCTGGAACAGGGAACAGTATATGGACACTGAAGCTTTCTTT. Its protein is CAWNREQYMDTEAFF.

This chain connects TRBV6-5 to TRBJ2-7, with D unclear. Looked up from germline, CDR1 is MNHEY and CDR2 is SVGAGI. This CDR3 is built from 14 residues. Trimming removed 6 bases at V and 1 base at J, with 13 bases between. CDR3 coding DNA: TGTGCCAGCAGCCTCGGGTCCTTTTCCTACGAGCAGTACTTC. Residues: CASSLGSFSYEQYF.

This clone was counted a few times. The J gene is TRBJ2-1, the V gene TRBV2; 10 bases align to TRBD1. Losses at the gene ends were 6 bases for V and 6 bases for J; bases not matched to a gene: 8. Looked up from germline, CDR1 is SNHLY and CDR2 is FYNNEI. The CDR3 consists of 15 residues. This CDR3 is CASSSGTGAGNEQFF. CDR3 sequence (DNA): TGTGCCAGCAGCTCCGGGACAGGGGCCGGCAATGAGCAGTTCTTC.

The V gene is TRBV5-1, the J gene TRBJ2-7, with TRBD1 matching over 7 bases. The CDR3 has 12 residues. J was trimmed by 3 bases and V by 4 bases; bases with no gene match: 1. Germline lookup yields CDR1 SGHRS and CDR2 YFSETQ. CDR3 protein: CASSRDSYEQYF. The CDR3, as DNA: TGCGCCAGCAGCCGGGACAGCTACGAGCAGTACTTC.

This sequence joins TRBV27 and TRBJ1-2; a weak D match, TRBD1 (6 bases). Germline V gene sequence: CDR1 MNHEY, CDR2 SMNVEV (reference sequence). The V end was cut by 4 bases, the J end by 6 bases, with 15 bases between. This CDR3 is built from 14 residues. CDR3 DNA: TGTGCCAGCAGTTCCGTGAGGGGGGGCCATGGCTACACCTTC. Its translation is CASSSVRGGHGYTF.

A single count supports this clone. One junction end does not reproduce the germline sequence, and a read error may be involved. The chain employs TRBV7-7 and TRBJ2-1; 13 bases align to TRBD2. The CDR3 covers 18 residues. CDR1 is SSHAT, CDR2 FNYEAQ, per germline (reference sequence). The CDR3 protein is CASSPTSGGASTYNEQFF. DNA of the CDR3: TGTGCTAGCAGCCCTACTAGCGGGGGGGCCTCCACCTACAATGAGCAGTTCTTC.

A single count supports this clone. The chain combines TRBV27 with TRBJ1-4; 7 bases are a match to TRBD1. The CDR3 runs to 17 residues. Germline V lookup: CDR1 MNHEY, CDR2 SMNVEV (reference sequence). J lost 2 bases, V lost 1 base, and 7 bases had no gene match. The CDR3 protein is CASSLLSRGLTNEKLFF. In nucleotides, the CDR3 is TGTGCCAGCAGTTTATTATCGAGGGGGCTGACTAATGAAAAACTGTTTTTT. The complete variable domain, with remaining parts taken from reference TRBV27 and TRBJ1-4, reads EAQVTQNPRYLITVTGKKLTVTCSQNMNHEYMSWYRQDPGLGLRQIYYSMNVEVTDKGDVPEGYKVSRKEKRNFPLILESPSPNQTSLYFCASSLLSRGLTNEKLFFGSGTQLSVL.

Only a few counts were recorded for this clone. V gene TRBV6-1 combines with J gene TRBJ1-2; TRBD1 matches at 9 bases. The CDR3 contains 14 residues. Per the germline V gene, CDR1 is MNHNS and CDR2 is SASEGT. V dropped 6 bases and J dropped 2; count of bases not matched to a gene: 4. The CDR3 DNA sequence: TGTGCCAGCAGCCCCGGGACAGGGAACTATGGCTACACCTTC. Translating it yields CASSPGTGNYGYTF.

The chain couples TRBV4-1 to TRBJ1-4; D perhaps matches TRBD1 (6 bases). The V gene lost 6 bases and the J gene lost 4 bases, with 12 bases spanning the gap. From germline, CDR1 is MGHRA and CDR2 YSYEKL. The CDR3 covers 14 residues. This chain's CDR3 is CASSTGTNNEKLFF. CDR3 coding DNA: TGCGCCAGCAGTACCGGGACAAATAATGAAAAACTGTTTTTT.

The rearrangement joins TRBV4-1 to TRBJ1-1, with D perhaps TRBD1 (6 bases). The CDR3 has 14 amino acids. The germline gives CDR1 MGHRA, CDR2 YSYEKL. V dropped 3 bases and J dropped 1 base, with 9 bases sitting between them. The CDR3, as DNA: TGCGCCAGCAGCCAGGACAGAGCGAACACTGAAGCTTTCTTT. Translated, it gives CASSQDRANTEAFF.

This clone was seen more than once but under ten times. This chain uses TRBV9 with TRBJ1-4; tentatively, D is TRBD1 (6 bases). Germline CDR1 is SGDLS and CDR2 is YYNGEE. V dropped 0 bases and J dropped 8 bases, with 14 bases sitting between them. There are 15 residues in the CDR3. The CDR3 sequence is CASSVGGTPNEKLFF. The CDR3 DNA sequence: TGTGCCAGCAGCGTAGGTGGGACACCGAACGAAAAACTGTTTTTT. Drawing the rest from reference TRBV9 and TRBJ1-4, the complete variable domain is DSGVTQTPKHLITATGQRVTLRCSPRSGDLSVYWYQQSLDQGLQFLIQYYNGEERAKGNILERFSAQQFPDLHSELNLSSLELGDSALYFCASSVGGTPNEKLFFGSGTQLSVL.